The rows below give T cell receptor beta chains drawn from one sample of a study of T-cell reconstitution after alpha-beta-depleted transplantation in children. One entry per CDR3 protein results from TCRdb running MiXCR on the PCR reads. The data hold approximately 650,000 distinct CDR3 sequences, with under 15% observed a single time. The sample in question was PBMCs, obtained before TCRalphabeta/CD19-depleted stem cell transplant. The receptors derive from a girl aged 2 to 10 with congenital amegakaryocytic thrombocytopenia, due to receive a stem cell transplant. The CDR3 runs from the conserved cysteine through the conserved F or W. The order of the fields is clone size, D gene, V gene, J gene, CDR3 protein, CDR3 DNA. The D gene is left open where the match is weak. Not every row has a clone size; where given, it reads once, few, many or a size class.

>many|NA|TRBV20-1|TRBJ1-1
CSAGGGYQAFF
TGCAGTGCCGGGGGCGGGTATCAAGCTTTCTTT
>once|NA|TRBV20-1|TRBJ2-7
CSASASTGFYEQYF
TGCAGTGCTAGCGCTTCGACAGGATTCTACGAGCAGTACTTC
>few|TRBD2|TRBV3-1|TRBJ2-1
CASSARGGKEQFF
TGTGCCAGCAGCGCCCGGGGGGGCAAGGAGCAGTTCTTC
>NA|TRBD2|TRBV19|TRBJ2-7
CASSSPAGGSMDEQYF
TGTGCCAGTAGTAGCCCGGCCGGCGGGAGTATGGACGAGCAGTACTTC
>many|TRBD2|TRBV7-8|TRBJ2-1
CASSPSRLAGKRNEQFF
TGTGCCAGCAGCCCGAGTAGACTAGCGGGAAAGCGCAATGAGCAGTTCTTC
>NA|NA|TRBV3-1|TRBJ1-1
CASSQVPGAEAFF
TGTGCCAGCAGCCAAGTTCCAGGGGCTGAAGCTTTCTTT
>NA|NA|TRBV20-1|TRBJ2-1
CSARQVNYNEQFF
TGCAGTGCTAGACAGGTTAACTACAATGAGCAGTTCTTC
>many|NA|TRBV30|TRBJ1-4
CASGSNEKLFF
TGTGCCTCAGGAAGTAATGAAAAACTGTTTTTT
>NA|NA|TRBV29-1|TRBJ2-1
CSVEDLTGAEQFF
TGCAGCGTTGAGGACTTAACTGGGGCTGAGCAGTTCTTC
>NA|TRBD1|TRBV7-8|TRBJ2-7
CASSLDKGAYLIGYEQYF
TGTGCCAGCAGCTTAGATAAGGGGGCGTACCTTATAGGGTACGAGCAGTACTTC
>NA|TRBD2|TRBV10-3|TRBJ2-1
CAISGSLAVSYNEQFF
TGTGCCATCAGTGGTTCACTAGCGGTCTCCTACAATGAGCAGTTCTTC
>few|NA|TRBV28|TRBJ1-2
CASSFPGGGYTF
TGTGCCAGCAGTTTCCCGGGAGGAGGCTACACCTTC
>NA|NA|TRBV5-1|TRBJ2-7
CASSPSGATYEQYF
TGCGCCAGCAGCCCGTCAGGGGCAACCTACGAGCAGTACTTC
>many|TRBD2|TRBV12-3/TRBV12-4|TRBJ2-3
CASSPGLPTSTDTQYF
TGTGCCAGCAGTCCGGGACTACCTACTAGCACAGATACGCAGTATTTT
>few|NA|TRBV20-1|TRBJ1-2
CSAELAYGYTF
TGCAGTGCTGAGTTGGCCTATGGCTACACCTTC
>many|TRBD1|TRBV5-1|TRBJ2-7
CASSSQPGQGYEQYF
TGCGCCAGCAGCTCTCAGCCGGGACAGGGTTACGAGCAGTACTTC
>few|TRBD2|TRBV6-2/TRBV6-3|TRBJ2-1
CASSYSILRLAGEDEQFF
TGTGCCAGCAGTTACTCGATTCTCAGACTAGCGGGAGAGGATGAGCAGTTCTTC
>many|NA|TRBV12-3/TRBV12-4|TRBJ1-5
CASSLGRFSVKPQHF
TGTGCCAGCAGTTTAGGTCGGTTTTCCGTAAAGCCCCAGCATTTT
>few|NA|TRBV5-6|TRBJ2-1
CASSPVPWRDHEQFF
TGTGCCAGCAGCCCTGTTCCCTGGCGGGATCATGAGCAGTTCTTC
>few|TRBD1|TRBV29-1|TRBJ2-5
CSVEERRTGDQETQYF
TGCAGCGTTGAAGAACGTCGAACAGGGGATCAAGAGACCCAGTACTTC
>NA|TRBD2|TRBV5-6|TRBJ2-1
CASSHMFTGLDYNEQFF
TGTGCCAGCAGCCATATGTTTACGGGACTAGACTACAATGAGCAGTTCTTC
>NA|TRBD1|TRBV5-1|TRBJ2-1
CASSGATGAPYNEQFF
TGCGCCAGCAGCGGAGCGACAGGGGCTCCCTACAATGAGCAGTTCTTC
>NA|TRBD2|TRBV12-3/TRBV12-4|TRBJ2-3
CASSLAGTSGASDTQYF
TGTGCCAGCAGTTTAGCCGGGACTAGCGGGGCATCAGATACGCAGTATTTT
>NA|TRBD1|TRBV5-6|TRBJ2-7
CASSRPGTGDYEQYF
TGTGCCAGCAGCAGACCCGGGACAGGGGACTACGAGCAGTACTTC
>many|NA|TRBV25-1|TRBJ2-1
CASSVGLVDFNEQFF
TGTGCCAGCAGTGTGGGTCTAGTGGATTTCAATGAGCAGTTCTTC
>many|TRBD2|TRBV6-1|TRBJ2-5
CASSPLGLVKETQYF
TGTGCCAGCAGTCCGCTGGGACTAGTTAAGGAGACCCAGTACTTC
>many|NA|TRBV7-2|TRBJ2-5
CASSPLVWGETQYF
TGTGCCAGCAGCCCACTCGTTTGGGGTGAGACCCAGTACTTC
>few|TRBD2|TRBV10-3|TRBJ2-2
CAISARLAGGNTGELFF
TGTGCCATCAGTGCCCGACTAGCCGGAGGGAACACCGGGGAGCTGTTTTTT
>NA|NA|TRBV6-1|TRBJ1-2
CASTGVRGAGGYTF
TGTGCCAGCACCGGAGTAAGGGGGGCTGGCGGCTACACCTTC
>many|NA|TRBV7-2|TRBJ2-1
CASSLVHNEQFF
TGTGCCAGCAGCTTAGTCCACAATGAGCAGTTCTTC
>many|TRBD1|TRBV6-1|TRBJ2-7
CASSSIYRGWRHTYEQYF
TGTGCCAGCAGCTCCATATACAGGGGCTGGCGCCATACTTACGAGCAGTACTTC
>few|TRBD2|TRBV27|TRBJ2-5
CASSPQTGLVQETQYF
TGTGCCAGCAGTCCCCAAACCGGACTAGTCCAAGAGACCCAGTACTTC
>many|TRBD2|TRBV7-2|TRBJ2-7
CASSFLAGGYEQYF
TGTGCCAGCAGCTTCCTAGCGGGAGGTTACGAGCAGTACTTC
>NA|NA|TRBV5-1|TRBJ2-2
CASSLGFWDLLTGELFF
TGCGCCAGCAGCTTGGGATTCTGGGACCTATTAACCGGGGAGCTGTTTTTT
>NA|NA|TRBV28|TRBJ2-7
CASSSPGPLNTYEQYF
TGTGCCAGCAGTTCGCCGGGACCCTTAAATACCTACGAGCAGTACTTC
>NA|TRBD1|TRBV5-6|TRBJ2-7
CASSFGTGVREQYF
TGTGCCAGCAGCTTCGGGACAGGGGTTCGGGAGCAGTACTTC
>NA|NA|TRBV15|TRBJ2-7
CATSTIPGHQRVYEQYF
TGTGCCACCAGCACTATTCCCGGGCACCAAAGGGTCTACGAGCAGTACTTC
>few|NA|TRBV20-1|TRBJ2-7
CSARVKQGTEQYF
TGCAGTGCTAGAGTAAAACAGGGGACTGAGCAGTACTTC
>many|NA|TRBV4-1|TRBJ1-2
CASSQGVRVAVYGYTF
TGCGCCAGCAGCCAAGGCGTGAGGGTAGCTGTGTATGGCTACACCTTC
>NA|NA|TRBV12-3/TRBV12-4|TRBJ2-3
CASSRTVAEDTQYF
TGTGCCAGCAGCCGGACAGTGGCAGAAGATACGCAGTATTTT
>many|NA|TRBV12-3/TRBV12-4|TRBJ1-6
CASSLAPFPGSAGNSPLHF
TGTGCCAGCAGTTTAGCGCCCTTTCCGGGTTCAGCAGGGAATTCACCCCTCCACTTT
>NA|TRBD1|TRBV7-9|TRBJ2-1
CAIETGGLDEQFF
TGTGCCATAGAGACAGGGGGCCTCGATGAGCAGTTCTTC
>many|TRBD1|TRBV12-3/TRBV12-4|TRBJ1-1
CASSPKTGQIEAFF
TGTGCCAGCAGTCCTAAAACGGGACAGATTGAAGCTTTCTTT
>NA|NA|TRBV5-1|TRBJ2-5
CASSFQGSWQETQYF
TGCGCCAGCAGCTTCCAGGGGAGTTGGCAAGAGACCCAGTACTTC
>many|TRBD2|TRBV11-1|TRBJ2-3
CASSFLAGETNSGTDTQYF
TGTGCCAGCAGCTTCCTAGCGGGAGAGACCAATTCTGGGACAGATACGCAGTATTTT
>NA|NA|TRBV7-8|TRBJ1-2
CASSYPDGYYGYTF
TGTGCCAGCAGCTATCCGGACGGTTACTATGGCTACACCTTC
>few|NA|TRBV5-1|TRBJ2-5
CASSTISPQDGTQYF
TGCGCCAGCAGCACTATCAGCCCCCAGGACGGGACCCAGTACTTC
>few|NA|TRBV20-1|TRBJ1-1
CSASRGGDRATFF
TGCAGTGCTAGCCGGGGGGGGGACCGCGCGACTTTCTTT
>many|NA|TRBV4-2|TRBJ2-2
CASSQDQILEYGGELFF
TGTGCCAGCAGCCAAGATCAGATACTAGAATATGGCGGGGAGCTGTTTTTT
>once|NA|TRBV7-9|TRBJ2-5
CASSFSRASKETQYF
TGTGCCAGCAGCTTTTCTAGGGCCAGTAAAGAGACCCAGTACTTC
>many|NA|TRBV10-3|TRBJ2-1
CAISEARNEQFF
TGTGCCATCAGTGAGGCTAGGAATGAGCAGTTCTTC
>many|NA|TRBV20-1|TRBJ2-5
CSAREAGKTQYF
TGCAGTGCTAGGGAGGCCGGCAAGACCCAGTACTTC
>few|NA|TRBV20-1|TRBJ2-3
CSARPTQGLLLTDTQYF
TGCAGTGCTAGACCCACACAGGGTTTACTCTTGACAGATACGCAGTATTTT
>many|NA|TRBV12-3/TRBV12-4|TRBJ2-7
CASSPAGRPHEQYF
TGTGCCAGCAGTCCAGCCGGGAGACCCCACGAGCAGTACTTC
>few|NA|TRBV3-1|TRBJ2-7
CASSPDLAIGYEQYF
TGTGCCAGCAGCCCAGATCTAGCAATCGGGTACGAGCAGTACTTC